The present TCR beta chain was sequenced within a study of CXCR3-negative and CXCR3-positive naive CD8 T cells. General study points: TRB CDR3s of CXCR3-positive naive cells were more hydrophobic than those of CXCR3-negative naive cells. Comparably high diversity marked both naive subsets, whereas memory CD8+ cells had much lower diversity.

On this clonotype: What it binds is unknown.

5' RACE with UMI labels generated the TRB cDNA libraries. TCRdb re-analyzed the 5' RACE reads; it lists each CDR3 protein once, without DNA. Its listing shows about 130,000 distinct CDR3 sequences. The CDR3 consists of 14 residues. The receptor was derived from a human donor in good health. Some clones in this sample may be carry-over from other donors' samples. The sequenced material came from naive CXCR3- CD8+ T cells from blood. The subset is: CD45RO-CCR7+CD27+CD95- naive CD8+ T cells lacking CXCR3 (TNR3-). The chain couples TRBV12-3 or TRBV12-4 to TRBJ2-7; with no DNA, the TCRdb D assignment of TRBD1 cannot be verified. The CDR3 is CASSFFRGIREQYF.